The subject of this entry is one T cell receptor beta chain. Some clones are missing from TCRdb's copy, which holds only in-frame ones; the method was immunoSEQ multiplex PCR. This repertoire shows approximately 130,000 clones, approximately 93% found once; its top ten account for roughly 6%. The data derive from a study of T cell changes during pregnancy in multiple sclerosis. The TCR was taken from a female donor with multiple sclerosis, enrolled in a pregnancy study. Source: peripheral blood, taken before pregnancy.

The CDR3 DNA reads as TGTGCCAGCAGTCTCCCGGGATATAACTATGGCTACACCTTC. It encodes CASSLPGYNYGYTF. The chain joins TRBV28 to TRBJ1-2; no clear D gene. The V and J ends lost 5 bases and 1 base respectively, with 11 bases between them. CDR3 length: 14 residues. Per the germline V gene, CDR1 is MDHEN and CDR2 is SYDVKM.